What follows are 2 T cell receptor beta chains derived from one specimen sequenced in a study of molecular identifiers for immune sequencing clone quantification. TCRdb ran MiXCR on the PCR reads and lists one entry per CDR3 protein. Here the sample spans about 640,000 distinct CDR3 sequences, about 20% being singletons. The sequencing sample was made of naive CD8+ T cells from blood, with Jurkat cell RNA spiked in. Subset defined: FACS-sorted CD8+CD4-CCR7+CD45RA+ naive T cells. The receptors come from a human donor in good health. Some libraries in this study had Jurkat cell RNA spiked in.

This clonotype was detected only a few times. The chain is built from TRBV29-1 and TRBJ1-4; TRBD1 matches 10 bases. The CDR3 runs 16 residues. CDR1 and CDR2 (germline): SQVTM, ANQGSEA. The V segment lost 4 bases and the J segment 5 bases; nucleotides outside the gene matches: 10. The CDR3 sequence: CSVAGGPGQGNEKLFF. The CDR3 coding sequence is TGCAGCGTTGCAGGAGGTCCGGGACAGGGGAATGAAAAACTGTTTTTT.

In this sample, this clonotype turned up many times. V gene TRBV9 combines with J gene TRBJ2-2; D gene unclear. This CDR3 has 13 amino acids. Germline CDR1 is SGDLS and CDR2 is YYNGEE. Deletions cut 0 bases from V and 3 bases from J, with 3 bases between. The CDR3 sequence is CASSVAHTGELFF. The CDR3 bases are TGTGCCAGCAGCGTAGCTCACACCGGGGAGCTGTTTTTT.